These 17 T cell receptor beta chains share one sample of origin, sequenced in a study of cytomegalovirus exposure and HLA in healthy donors. Primers for the PCR totalled 60 Vbeta and 13 Jbeta. Clones were read by immunoSEQ multiplex PCR, and TCRdb kept only the in-frame ones, dropping some. Altogether 130,000 or so clones are present, over 60% being singletons, with the ten largest covering about 6%. Material: PBMCs. The receptors derive from a woman in her 40s in good health and CMV-seronegative.

This chain joins TRBV19 and TRBJ1-2; 8 positions agree with TRBD1. This CDR3 has 14 amino acids. The germline V gene encodes CDR1 LNHDA and CDR2 SQIVND (reference sequence). Losses at the gene ends were 2 bases for V and 4 bases for J; bases not matched to a gene: 3. CDR3 region: CASSIQGAVYGYTF. The CDR3 nucleotides read TGTGCCAGTAGTATACAGGGGGCGGTCTATGGCTACACCTTC.

This chain joins TRBV7-2 and TRBJ2-5; no firm D call. V was cut by 3 bases and J by 2 bases, with 4 bases left in between. Germline-derived CDR1 and CDR2 are SGHTA and FQGNSA. CDR3 length equals 12 residues. The CDR3 DNA follows: TGTGCCAGCAGCTTCCAACAAGAGACCCAGTACTTC. This sequence encodes CASSFQQETQYF. The complete variable domain, with remaining parts taken from reference TRBV7-2 and TRBJ2-5, reads GAGVSQSPSNKVTEKGKDVELRCDPISGHTALYWYRQSLGQGLEFLIYFQGNSAPDKSGLPSDRFSAERTGGSVSTLTIQRTQQEDSAVYLCASSFQQETQYFGPGTRLLVL.

The sample holds a few counts of this clone. In nucleotides, the CDR3 is TGTGCCACCAGCAGAGATAAGGGGCCCGAGCAGTACTTC. This translates into CATSRDKGPEQYF. V is TRBV15 and J is TRBJ2-7; D perhaps matches TRBD1 (5 bases). CDR1 is LNHNV, CDR2 YYDKDF, per germline (reference sequence). The CDR3 loop spans 13 amino acids. V lost 0 bases and J lost 6, with 9 bases in between.

The rearrangement uses TRBV6-5 and TRBJ1-2, with TRBD1 as a possible D gene (5 bases). The CDR3 runs 15 residues. CDR1 is MNHEY, CDR2 SVGAGI, per germline. Trimming cost V 0 bases and J 0 bases, with 8 bases left between them. The CDR3: CASSYSTVANYGYTF. CDR3 coding DNA: TGTGCCAGCAGTTACTCGACAGTAGCTAACTATGGCTACACCTTC.

This rearrangement joins TRBV2 to TRBJ1-4; no reliable D call. With 5 bases removed from V and 3 bases from J, the gap between germline ends came to 10 bases. The germline gives CDR1 SNHLY, CDR2 FYNNEI. The CDR3 totals 14 residues. The CDR3 DNA reads as TGTGCCAGCAGTTTTACAGAGCCTAATGAAAAACTGTTTTTT. Translating gives CASSFTEPNEKLFF.

This clone has just one count. At one boundary the junction diverges from the germline segment, which might be a read error. This sequence joins TRBV7-9 and TRBJ2-7, with 7 bases aligning to TRBD2. The CDR3 sequence is 14 residues long. CDR1 is SEHNR and CDR2 is FQNEAQ in the germline V gene (reference sequence). The CDR3, as DNA: TGTTCCAGCAGCGCTAGCGGCCGTCGGGACGAGCAGTACTTC. It encodes CSSSASGRRDEQYF.

The genes are TRBV27 and TRBJ2-7, with D uncertain. CDR1 and CDR2 (germline): MNHEY, SMNVEV (reference sequence). The CDR3 has 10 residues. V was cut by 9 bases and J by 7 bases, with 10 bases left in between. The CDR3 loop reads CARPHPEQYF. DNA of the CDR3: TGTGCCAGGCCACACCCGGAGCAGTACTTC.

J is TRBJ1-4 and V is TRBV28; D is unresolved. The length of the CDR3 is 15 residues. The germline V and J ends were trimmed by 4 bases and 4 bases, with 13 bases remaining between them. CDR1 is MDHEN and CDR2 is SYDVKM in the germline V gene. The CDR3 is CASSSPSRNNEKLFF. The CDR3 nucleotides are TGTGCCAGCAGTTCCCCATCCAGGAATAATGAAAAACTGTTTTTT.

The genes are TRBV10-2 and TRBJ2-1, with D possibly being TRBD2 (5 bases). With 8 bases removed from V and 9 bases from J, the gap between germline ends came to 11 bases. The CDR3 has 11 residues. In germline, CDR1 is WSHSY, CDR2 SAAADI. The CDR3 region is CASSPAGEQFF. For the CDR3, the DNA is TGCGCCAGCTCCCCGGCGGGTGAGCAGTTCTTC.

The chain couples TRBV5-5 to TRBJ1-2, with 7 bases lining up with TRBD1. Germline V gene sequence: CDR1 SGHKS, CDR2 YYEKEE (reference sequence). The J segment lost 5 bases and the V segment lost 3 bases, leaving 10 bases of the junction unmatched. CDR3 length: 15 amino acids. CDR3 sequence (DNA): TGTGCCAGCAGCTCCCTCAAGGACAGGCGATATGGCTACACCTTC. Its translation: CASSSLKDRRYGYTF.

The V gene is TRBV4-2, the J gene TRBJ1-2; TRBD1 matches at 9 bases. This CDR3 region has 15 residues. Germline CDR1 LGHNA, CDR2 YNFKEQ. Trimming removed 2 bases from V and 8 bases from J; junction bases left unmatched: 9. CDR3 sequence: CASSQTGTGRLGYTF. DNA of the CDR3: TGTGCCAGCAGCCAAACCGGGACAGGGAGGTTAGGCTACACCTTC.

The chain links TRBV4-1 to TRBJ2-1; 7 nucleotides align to TRBD1. V shed 3 bases, J shed 2 bases, and the junction held 7 bases outside the gene matches. This CDR3 is built from 16 residues. The germline CDR1 and CDR2 sequences are MGHRA and YSYEKL. The CDR3: CASSHPRQGPYNEQFF. As DNA, the CDR3 is TGCGCCAGCAGCCATCCGAGACAGGGACCCTACAATGAGCAGTTCTTC.

The genes are TRBV9 and TRBJ1-1, with D hard to call. With 4 bases removed from V and 0 bases from J, the gap between germline ends came to 16 bases. This CDR3 comprises 16 residues. Germline V lookup: CDR1 SGDLS, CDR2 YYNGEE. The CDR3 here is CASSPWSDELNTEAFF. CDR3 nucleotide sequence: TGTGCCAGCAGCCCGTGGAGTGACGAATTGAACACTGAAGCTTTCTTT.

J is TRBJ2-7 and V is TRBV18; D gene ambiguous. The CDR3 has 15 amino acids. In germline, CDR1 is KGHSH, CDR2 LQKENI. V dropped 3 bases and J dropped 0 bases, with 12 bases sitting between them. The DNA for the CDR3 is TGTGCCAGCTCACCTTCTGAAGTCAGCTCCTACGAGCAGTACTTC. Translated, it gives CASSPSEVSSYEQYF.

The chain is built from TRBV27 and TRBJ2-2; TRBD2 is a possible D gene (5 bases). The CDR3 spans 15 residues. V lost 1 base, J lost 8 bases, and 14 bases lay in between. Germline assignment: CDR1 MNHEY and CDR2 SMNVEV (reference sequence). Here the CDR3 reads CASSLYRPGGGELFF. CDR3 coding DNA: TGTGCCAGCAGTTTATATAGGCCTGGAGGAGGGGAGCTGTTTTTT.

The chain is built from TRBV6-1 and TRBJ1-2, with D unclear. Trimming pared 6 bases from V and 7 bases from J, leaving 21 bases between. From germline, CDR1 is MNHNS and CDR2 SASEGT. CDR3 length equals 15 residues. The CDR3 loop is CASRAQNGILGGYTF. The DNA of the CDR3 is TGTGCCAGCAGGGCCCAAAACGGGATTCTCGGTGGCTACACCTTC.

This chain uses TRBV27 with TRBJ2-1, with 8 positions matching TRBD1. The V gene end was trimmed by 6 bases and the J gene end by 4 bases; junction bases not matched to a gene: 14. Germline values: CDR1 MNHEY, CDR2 SMNVEV (reference sequence). The CDR3 sequence is 17 residues long. The CDR3 DNA follows: TGTGCCAGCAGGGACCCCCTGGACAGGGAAAGGTACAATGAGCAGTTCTTC. Translated, it gives CASRDPLDRERYNEQFF.